Listed below are T cell receptor beta chains from one sample, sequenced in a study of T cell responses to AZD1222 COVID-19 vaccine. Using immunoSEQ multiplex PCR, the repertoire was profiled, and TCRdb retains in-frame clones only, with some absent. Recorded for this sample: more than 110,000 clones. The specimen sequenced was peripheral blood. These receptors were taken from an adult in good health. The CDR3 runs from the conserved cysteine through the conserved F or W. A D gene is named only where the DNA matches it firmly.

v_call	j_call	d_call	cdr3_nt	cdr3_aa
TRBV14	TRBJ1-2	.	TGTGCCAGCAGCCATAGTCAGGCGTTTGCCTATGGCTACACCTTC	CASSHSQAFAYGYTF
TRBV3-1/TRBV3-2	TRBJ2-1	.	TGTGCCAGCAGCCTTAGAGGGCCCTACAATGAGCAGTTCTTC	CASSLRGPYNEQFF
TRBV6-5	TRBJ1-5	.	TGTGCGGGCGGGCAGCTTTGGCCCCAGCATTTT	CAGGQLWPQHF
TRBV23-1	TRBJ2-3	.	TGCGCCAGCAGTCAACGAAGAACAGATACGCAGTATTTT	CASSQRRTDTQYF
TRBV19	TRBJ1-2	.	TGTGCCAGTAGTTTCCCGAACTATGGCTACACCTTC	CASSFPNYGYTF
TRBV6-1	TRBJ1-1	TRBD1	TGTGCCAGCAGTGACGGGACAGGGATAACTGAAGCTTTCTTT	CASSDGTGITEAFF
TRBV2	TRBJ2-2	TRBD2	TGTGCCAGCAGCCCACTAGCGCAGAACACCGGGGAGCTGTTTTTT	CASSPLAQNTGELFF
TRBV2	TRBJ1-6	TRBD1	TGTGCCAGCCTGGACAGGGGGAATTCACCCCTCCACTTT	CASLDRGNSPLHF
TRBV12-3/TRBV12-4	TRBJ2-1	TRBD1	TGTGCCAGCACCCCGGGACAGGGGGATTCCCCTTTCTTC	CASTPGQGDSPFF
TRBV9	TRBJ2-1	TRBD2	TGTGCCAGCAGCGTAGGCATTGCGGGGGGTGCCCAGCAGTTCTTC	CASSVGIAGGAQQFF
TRBV5-1	TRBJ2-5	TRBD2	TGCGCCAGCAGGGAAACTAGCGGGGGGCTCGGGACCCAGTACTTC	CASRETSGGLGTQYF
TRBV7-2	TRBJ1-5	TRBD1	TGTGCCAGCAGCTTAGGGACAGGAGAATATCAGCCCCAGCATTTT	CASSLGTGEYQPQHF
TRBV29-1	TRBJ1-2	TRBD1	TGCAGCGTCCAGGACAGGGCCTATGGCTACACCTTC	CSVQDRAYGYTF
TRBV30	TRBJ1-4	.	TGTGCCTGGAGTGTCGTGGTAGGATTTAATGAAAAACTGTTTTTT	CAWSVVVGFNEKLFF
TRBV5-4	TRBJ1-1	.	TGTGCCAGCAGCTTGGCAGGGACTGGCACTGAAGCTTTCTTT	CASSLAGTGTEAFF
TRBV7-2	TRBJ1-2	.	TGTGCCAGCAGCCCACTGGGACCGAACTATGGCTACACCTTC	CASSPLGPNYGYTF
TRBV5-1	TRBJ1-4	TRBD1	TGCGCCAGCAGCTTGGCCGGGACAGCTAATGAAAAACTGTTTTTT	CASSLAGTANEKLFF
TRBV5-1	TRBJ1-2	TRBD1	TGCGCCAGCAGCAATCGACAGGGACATAGCTACACCTTC	CASSNRQGHSYTF
TRBV11-2	TRBJ1-2	.	TGTGCCAGCAGCTTAGGGCCAGGGGACGACTATGGCTACACCTTC	CASSLGPGDDYGYTF
TRBV4-2	TRBJ2-7	TRBD1	TGTGCCAGCAGCCAAGATCGGTCAGGGGGAATCTACGAGCAGTACTTC	CASSQDRSGGIYEQYF
TRBV11-2	TRBJ2-7	.	TGTGCCAGCAGCTTTCGTACGGGAGTGGGCGAGCAGTACTTC	CASSFRTGVGEQYF
TRBV5-6	TRBJ2-7	TRBD1	TGTGCCAGCAGCTTGGGGCCGGGACAGGGGTCCTACGAGCAGTACTTC	CASSLGPGQGSYEQYF
TRBV12-3/TRBV12-4	TRBJ1-2	.	TGTGCCAGCAGCCCGGGACAAGACTATGGCTACACCTTC	CASSPGQDYGYTF
TRBV6-2/TRBV6-3	TRBJ2-7	TRBD1	TGTGCCAGCAGTTGGGGCAGGGGGCGAAACGAGCAGTACTTC	CASSWGRGRNEQYF
TRBV19	TRBJ1-5	TRBD1	TGTGCCAGTAGTCACCAGGACAGGAGCAAAAGGGGGACTAACAATCAGCCCCAGCATTTT	CASSHQDRSKRGTNNQPQHF
TRBV7-9	TRBJ1-6	.	TGTGCCAGCAGCTTAGCGCTCATGACAGCTGATAATTCACCCCTCCACTTT	CASSLALMTADNSPLHF
TRBV7-2	TRBJ2-3	.	TGTGCCAGCAGCTTATTGCCAGCGGGCACAGATACGCAGTATTTT	CASSLLPAGTDTQYF
TRBV21-1	TRBJ2-3	.	TGTGCCAGCAGCGAACGGGGTGGGGGCCGCACAGATACGCAGTATTTT	CASSERGGGRTDTQYF
TRBV2	TRBJ2-7	TRBD2	TGTGCCAGCAGGGACCCCGGGGGGAATTCCTACGAGCAGTACTTC	CASRDPGGNSYEQYF
TRBV7-2	TRBJ1-5	.	TGTGCCAGCAGCTTAAGGTATAGCAATCAGCCCCAGCATTTT	CASSLRYSNQPQHF
TRBV7-9	TRBJ1-4	.	TGTGCCAGCAGCCTCCGGGGTGGGGGCCTACAAACTAATGAAAAACTGTTTTTT	CASSLRGGGLQTNEKLFF
TRBV19	TRBJ1-2	.	TGTGCCAGTAGTATAGATCGCGCAGGGGCCCCGAGAGGCTACACCTTC	CASSIDRAGAPRGYTF
TRBV7-8	TRBJ1-6	.	TGTGCCTCCGGACTACTAATGGGGGCAAATTCACCCCTCCACTTT	CASGLLMGANSPLHF
TRBV7-6	TRBJ2-6	TRBD2	TGTGCCAGCAGCTTAGAAGTGGCGGGGGCTGGGGCCAACGTCCTGACTTTC	CASSLEVAGAGANVLTF
TRBV28	TRBJ1-4	.	TGTGCCAGCAGTTTGAATGAAAAACTGTTTTTT	CASSLNEKLFF
TRBV9	TRBJ2-3	.	TGTGCCAGCACCACAGATACGCAGTATTTT	CASTTDTQYF
TRBV9	TRBJ2-2	TRBD2	TGTGCCAGCCTGGGGACTAGCGGTTTCGGGGAGCTGTTTTTT	CASLGTSGFGELFF
TRBV4-1	TRBJ2-2	.	TGCGCCAGCAGCCAAGATAGGTCCGGGGAGCTGTTTTTT	CASSQDRSGELFF
TRBV15	TRBJ1-2	.	TGTGCCACCAGCAGACTGGGGGGGAACTATGGCTACACCTTC	CATSRLGGNYGYTF
TRBV10-3	TRBJ1-5	.	TGTGCCATCAGTGAGGAGGAGTCAGGGCAGCCCCAGCATTTT	CAISEEESGQPQHF
TRBV3-1/TRBV3-2	TRBJ2-2	TRBD1	TGTGCCAGCAGTCCACAGGGGGCGCCGGATCGCACCGGGGAGCTGTTTTTT	CASSPQGAPDRTGELFF
TRBV19	TRBJ1-1	.	TGTGCCAGCTCCTTAATAGGCACTGAAGCTTTCTTT	CASSLIGTEAFF
TRBV19	TRBJ1-5	.	TGTGCCAGTAGTACGGTGGGTCCCGGAGAGCCCCAGCATTTT	CASSTVGPGEPQHF
TRBV18	TRBJ2-4	TRBD1	TGTGCCAGCTCACTCCGGACAGGACTAGCCAAAAACATTCAGTACTTC	CASSLRTGLAKNIQYF
TRBV2	TRBJ2-7	TRBD1	TGTGCCAGCAGCGTTACCCTCGGGACAGGGAGCCACGAGCAGTACTTC	CASSVTLGTGSHEQYF
TRBV6-5	TRBJ2-3	.	TGTGCCAGCAGTTACTCCGGGGGGCCCACAGATACGCAGTATTTT	CASSYSGGPTDTQYF
TRBV29-1	TRBJ2-6	.	TGCAGCGTTGGAAACTCTGGGGCCAACGTCCTGACTTTC	CSVGNSGANVLTF
TRBV29-1	TRBJ1-2	TRBD1	TGCAGCATACGACAGGGCCCTTCTAACTATGGCTACACCTTC	CSIRQGPSNYGYTF
TRBV5-6	TRBJ2-7	TRBD1	TGTGCCAGCAGCCCCTGGACAGGGTGGGAGCAGTACTTC	CASSPWTGWEQYF
TRBV19	TRBJ2-1	TRBD2	TGTGCCACCAGCGGGGGTGGCTCCTACAATGAGCAGTTCTTC	CATSGGGSYNEQFF
TRBV2	TRBJ2-7	.	TGTGCCAGCACCCTCAACAACTACGAGCAGTACTTC	CASTLNNYEQYF
TRBV2	TRBJ2-7	TRBD1	TGTGCCAGCAGAGAGGCAGGGGGCCAGTACGAGCAGTACTTC	CASREAGGQYEQYF
TRBV19	TRBJ2-3	.	TGTGCCAGTAGTATAGGGCCCCCGTCCTCCACAGATACGCAGTATTTT	CASSIGPPSSTDTQYF
TRBV7-9	TRBJ1-2	.	TGTGCCAGCAGCTTAGCGCAGGACCGACTTAACTATGGCTACACCTTC	CASSLAQDRLNYGYTF
TRBV9	TRBJ1-2	.	TGTGCCAGCAACAGAGGGGTTGCGTCTGGCTACACCTTC	CASNRGVASGYTF
TRBV6-2/TRBV6-3	TRBJ1-5	.	TGTGCCAGCAGCCCGAACGGGGGCCCTAATCAGCCCCAGCATTTT	CASSPNGGPNQPQHF
TRBV3-1/TRBV3-2	TRBJ2-1	TRBD2	TGTGCCAGCAGCCGCCCCGGACTAGCTTACAATGAGCAGTTCTTC	CASSRPGLAYNEQFF
TRBV3-1/TRBV3-2	TRBJ1-1	.	TGTGCCAGCAGCCCCCCGGACAGTGAAGCTTTCTTT	CASSPPDSEAFF